This T cell receptor beta chain was recovered during a study of blood T cell repertoires in COVID-19. Whole-study context: Whether acute or convalescent, the COVID-19 samples came from the United States, Italy and Spain.

Trimming took 1 base from V and 7 from J, leaving 7 bases between them. Germline-derived CDR1 and CDR2 are SNHLY and FYNNEI. This CDR3 spans 13 amino acids. Authors' data handling: Cell counts per sample came from amplifying reference gene primers. The protocol was immunoSEQ multiplex PCR, while the TCRdb copy is restricted to in-frame clones and leaves out a portion. V and J calls plus clone size are reproduced from that table; the DNA served to infer D and trimming. The sample yields roughly 57,000 clones, roughly 90% seen once. The sequenced material came from peripheral blood. The rearrangement joins TRBV2 to TRBJ2-2; D is unresolved. The clonotype comes from a human donor in a cohort sampled during active COVID-19. The DNA for the CDR3 is TGTGCCAGCAGTGAAGGCCGGAGCGGGGAGCTGTTTTTT. Encoded protein: CASSEGRSGELFF.